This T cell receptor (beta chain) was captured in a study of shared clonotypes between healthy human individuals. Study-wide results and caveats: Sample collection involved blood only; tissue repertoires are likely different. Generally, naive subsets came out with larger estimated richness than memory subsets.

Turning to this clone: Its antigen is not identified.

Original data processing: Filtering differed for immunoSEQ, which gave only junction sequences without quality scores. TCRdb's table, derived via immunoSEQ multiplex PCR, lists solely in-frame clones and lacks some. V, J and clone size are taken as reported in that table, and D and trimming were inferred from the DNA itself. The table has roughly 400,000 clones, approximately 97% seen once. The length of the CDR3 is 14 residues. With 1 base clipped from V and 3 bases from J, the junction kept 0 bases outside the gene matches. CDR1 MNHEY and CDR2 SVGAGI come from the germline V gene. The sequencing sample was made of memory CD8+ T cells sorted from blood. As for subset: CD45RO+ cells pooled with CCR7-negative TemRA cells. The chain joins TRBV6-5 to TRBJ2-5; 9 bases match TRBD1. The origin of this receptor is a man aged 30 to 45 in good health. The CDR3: CASSYWDREETQYF. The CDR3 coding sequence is TGTGCCAGCAGTTACTGGGACAGGGAAGAGACCCAGTACTTC.